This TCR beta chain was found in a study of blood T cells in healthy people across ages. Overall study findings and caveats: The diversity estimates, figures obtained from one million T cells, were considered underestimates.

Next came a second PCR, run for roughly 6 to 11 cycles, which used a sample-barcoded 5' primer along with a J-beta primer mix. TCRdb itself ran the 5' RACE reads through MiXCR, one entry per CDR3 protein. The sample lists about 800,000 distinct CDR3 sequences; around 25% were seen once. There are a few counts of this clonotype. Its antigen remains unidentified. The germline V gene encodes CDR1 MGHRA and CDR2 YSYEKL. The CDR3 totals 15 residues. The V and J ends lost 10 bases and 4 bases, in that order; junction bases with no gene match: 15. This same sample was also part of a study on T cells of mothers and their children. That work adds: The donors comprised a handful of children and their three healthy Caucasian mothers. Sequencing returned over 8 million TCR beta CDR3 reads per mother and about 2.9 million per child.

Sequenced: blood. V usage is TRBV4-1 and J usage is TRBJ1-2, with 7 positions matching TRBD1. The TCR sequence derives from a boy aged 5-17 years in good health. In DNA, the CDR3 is TGCGCCAACAGTTTCACAACAGGGGACGGCTATGGCTACACCTTC. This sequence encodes CANSFTTGDGYGYTF.